The clone carrying this T cell receptor (beta chain) was counted a single time. What it binds is unknown. At cycle 4 day 1, cycle 7 day 1, and baseline, blood was sampled. The data were obtained in a study of OX40 agonist ivuxolimab in advanced cancers. Broader study findings: The antigen specificity of the peripheral T cells (those that were expanded) was not determined. With doses of 0.1 to 3.0 mg/kg, CD4+ and CD8+ blood T cells had undergone clonal expansion by week 6.

The method was immunoSEQ multiplex PCR; TCRdb's version includes in-frame clones alone and lacks a portion of them. The top ten hold around 0.15% of the sample, which has around 100,000 clones, roughly 89% seen once. The CDR3 spans 17 residues. The V segment lost 5 bases and the J segment 8 bases; nucleotides outside the gene matches: 17. Germline V CDR1 and CDR2: LNHDA, SQIVND (reference sequence). The V gene is TRBV19, the J gene TRBJ1-5; 8 bases match TRBD1. The clonotype comes from an adult with an advanced solid tumor such as melanoma, head and neck, liver or kidney cancer. The specimen comprised CD4+ or CD8+ T cells sorted from blood, sampled in a trial of the OX40 agonist ivuxolimab. The CDR3 loop reads CASSPHPGSTGAEPQHF. The CDR3 DNA sequence: TGTGCCAGTAGTCCCCACCCTGGCTCGACAGGGGCCGAGCCCCAGCATTTT.